This T cell receptor (beta chain) was sequenced in a study of beta chain features in type 1 diabetes. Findings and caveats of the study: Type 1 diabetes patients showed a moderate but significant shortening of TCRB CDR3s in all four CD4+ subsets.

J lost 5 bases, V lost 2 bases, and 8 bases had no gene match. The CDR3 is 16 amino acids. Germline CDR1 is KGHSH and CDR2 is LQKENI. A remark on this clone: The antigen is unknown.

Reverse transcription of all isolated RNA meant that expressed TCRB transcripts were sequenced. Produced via immunoSEQ multiplex PCR; TCRdb's table is partial and in-frame only. The table has over 200,000 clones, approximately 11% seen once. Input material: naive CD4+ T cells from blood. This receptor was identified in a young man with type 1 diabetes. The V and J genes are TRBV18 and TRBJ2-2; 7 nucleotides match TRBD1. CDR3 nucleotides: TGTGCCAGCTCACCAAGACAGGGATATTTGACCGGGGAGCTGTTTTTT. Its protein product is CASSPRQGYLTGELFF.